The source of this TCR beta chain is a study of cytomegalovirus exposure and HLA in healthy donors (dated by TCRdb to 2016 to 2017). About the study as a whole: An earlier analysis of approximately 640 of the donors reported roughly 270 Gb of sequence data and 117 million unique TCR beta sequences from some 180 million T cells. An early release that covered 500 to 800 HLA-typed donors contained about 300 gigabases of sequencing data and tens of millions of unique TCR sequences. Of the approximately 400 genotyped donors, approximately 80% fell in the genetic ancestry cluster associated with self-reported Caucasian donors. The study aimed to test whether cataloging public T cell receptors could reveal signatures of past pathogen exposure. Using immunosequencing, the study profiled T cell repertoires from around 670 subjects and related those repertoires to cytomegalovirus serostatus. Along with the approximately 650-subject first cohort, a separate validation cohort of over 90 different subjects was used. To predict cytomegalovirus infection status, the study combined high-throughput TCR immunosequencing, statistical association of individual TCRs with disease status, and machine learning. In a later analysis, previously published TCR beta repertoires from 600 to 850 donors were re-analyzed and high-resolution HLA genotyping was added so that TCR occurrence patterns could be studied. In the later analysis, no new phenotypic data were used to find candidate immune exposures; instead, reliance was placed on TCR beta sequences and their occurrence across donors. An earlier analysis of around 580 of the donors used high-throughput TCR beta sequencing to judge whether each TCR beta V gene segment behaved as functional or pseudogenic. Donor age, sex, ethnicity and CMV serostatus were collected together with the repertoire data. A later genetic analysis used genome-wide SNP genotypes for about three fifths of the roughly 700 donors, treating that subset as a discovery cohort. Every repertoire in the discovery cohort had been generated on one and the same sequencing platform. HLA typing included class I and class II loci at four-digit resolution. The number of typed donors differed by locus: about 629-630 for A, B, C, DRB1 and DQB1; approximately 520 for DQA1; 606 for DPA1; and some 450 for DPB1. Because of strong linkage in the cohort, 4 to 6 DR-DQ haplotypes were treated as single units for association and clustering. Among some 410 genotyped donors of the cohort, an average of roughly 230,000 unique TCR beta nucleotide sequences was sequenced per donor, of which roughly 17% were non-productive.

The research as a whole found: The authors suggested that the approach could potentially be extended to other disease states and immunological phenotypes. Assigning TCR associations to individual alleles was difficult when HLA alleles, especially DR and DQ, strongly co-occurred. Some IMGT-functional V segments, including TRBV6-2 and TRBV6-3, could not be told apart with the 87-base-pair reads, so those segments were excluded. While some public TCRs were present in many individuals, most TCR sequences turned up only very rarely across donors. A later analysis reported that several top co-occurrence clusters appeared linked to parvovirus B19, influenza, CMV and Epstein-Barr virus. Most CMV-associated TCR beta chains appeared to be HLA-restricted in a later analysis, and the HLA associations seemed to be driven largely by CMV exposure. A cluster of highly shared sequence variants was judged likely to represent a technical artifact of the sequencing pipeline. According to a later genetic analysis, donors in an Asian-associated ancestry cluster had fewer N-insertions in productive TCRs than the approximately 610-donor mean. In a later analysis, HLA-associated TCR beta chains were found to be more clonally expanded and to have lower generation probabilities than equally common non-associated chains. A further reported finding was that TCR beta sequences accurately predicted the HLA-A and HLA-B alleles for most subjects in the first cohort. An association between a missense DCLRE1C variant and V-gene and J-gene trimming of TCR beta chains was found in a later genetic analysis and replicated in an independent cohort. In the study, 150 to 200 TCR beta chains were listed as associated with cytomegalovirus. Presence/absence analyses assumed roughly uniform sequencing depth across donors, an assumption that may not hold. In both the original and validation cohorts, the classifier was reported to diagnose cytomegalovirus status with high specificity and sensitivity. A few of the identified cytomegalovirus-associated TCR beta chains were confirmed in vitro to be specific for cytomegalovirus antigens. About 17 rarely observed V segments, including chromosome 9 orphons, were excluded from the earlier analysis of some 590 of the donors because counts were too low. Immune exposure information for the cohort was limited to CMV serostatus. Because HLA typing was unavailable for some donors at each locus, only the typed subset was used in association tests. Linkage disequilibrium might explain the correlated functional status among segregating V segments, but an unknown experimental factor could not be ruled out. An earlier analysis of around 600 of the donors showed that most TCR beta V segments appeared in productive rearrangements either about 87% or about 30% of the time, which broadly matched IMGT annotations. Only TCR beta chains were sequenced in this cohort, and the absence of alpha or paired-chain data limited detectable features. A later analysis associated 16,951 TCR beta sequences with specific HLA alleles at a false discovery rate of 0.05. In a later analysis, TCR association rates were found to vary across HLA loci, with the most associated TCRs seen for DRB1 alleles and the fewest for HLA-C alleles.

Concerning this clone: What antigen it recognizes has not been identified. No much larger clone exists at a distance of one base, and base qualities are not known.

The protocol used for the library was the immunoSEQ multiplex PCR assay. The multiplex PCR relied on a mix of 60 forward primers for TCR Vbeta segments and 13 reverse primers for TCR Jbeta segments. A multiplex PCR assay on genomic DNA amplified the CDR3 region of rearranged TCR beta genes. The amplified TCR beta libraries were sequenced on the Illumina HiSeq System as 87-base-pair reads. As for the original processing: Across the 700 or so repertoires, a later analysis counted tens of millions of unique TCR beta chains, approximately 10 million of which were shared by at least two donors. Raw reads were error-corrected and collapsed into unique sequences by a nearest-neighbor algorithm in which closely related sequences were merged to remove PCR and sequencing errors. V, D and J gene segments were assigned by aligning CDR3 sequences to IMGT reference sequences. For a sequence to be retained, at least a six-nucleotide match to both a V gene segment and a J gene segment was required. Rearrangements were classified as productive when the CDR3 lacked stop codons and remained in frame with V and J, and all other rearrangements were classified as non-productive. CDR3 was defined according to IMGT convention as the region running from the second conserved V-encoded cysteine to the conserved J-encoded phenylalanine. The earlier analysis of about 590 of the donors excluded sequences that lacked an unambiguous match to a single V gene segment. An earlier analysis of 587 of the donors classified V segments as functional when productive rearrangements were above 56.7% and as segregating when the standard deviation between donors was above 5%. A statistical classification framework was developed to diagnose cytomegalovirus status using the catalog of TCR beta chain sequences. In a later analysis, V and J genes were assigned by comparing TCR nucleotide sequences against IMGT/GENE-DB human TR gene sequences. The TCRdist pipeline was used in a later analysis to assign CDR3 sequences and most-parsimonious VDJ recombination scenarios. In a later analysis, each TCR beta chain was defined by its CDR3 amino acid sequence together with its V-gene family, and reads without a unique V-gene family were excluded. A later analysis removed roughly 590 highly shared, low-generation-probability nucleotide sequences to deal with suspected cross-contamination and a sequencing artifact. In a later analysis, a clonal expansion index for each public chain was calculated from normalized within-repertoire ranks of inferred template counts. In a later analysis, generation probabilities were computed with a VDJ recombination model fitted to out-of-frame rearrangements, and the resulting probabilities were checked against IGoR. Hypergeometric tests were used in a later analysis to score TCR-TCR, TCR-HLA and TCR-CMV co-occurrence, with a repertoire-size bias correction applied to the TCR pairs. A later analysis estimated false discovery rates by permuting HLA or CMV assignments 20 times. In a later analysis, co-occurring TCRs were grouped with DBSCAN, and TCRdist sequence similarity was added when clustering was performed within HLA-allele-positive subsets. Repertoires with fewer than 30,000 or more than 120,000 public chains, plus five repertoires with anomalous nucleotide sharing, were excluded from co-occurrence clustering. TCRdb holds this immuneACCESS table with in-frame rearrangements only. Some clones are missing; in checked studies, unresolved V genes explain under half, and the rest has no known cause. The V and J calls and clone size were taken over from that table, and D and trimming were inferred from the DNA. For this sample the table gives 180,000 or so clones, of which around 78% were detected only once. The ten largest account for roughly 1.5% of the sample.

V has 2 bases trimmed and J has 3 bases trimmed; junction bases matching no gene number 0. The CDR3 sequence holds 14 residues, the cysteine and phenylalanine included. Here the CDR3 DNA is all that survives: 42 bases in frame from base 1. CDR1 and CDR2, per the germline V gene, are MDHEN and SYDVKM. The cohort comprised more than 550 healthy bone marrow donors. At the time of sampling, all cohort members were nominally healthy, though unrecorded immune exposures were likely present. The donor was CMV seronegative and belonged to the group of several hundred seronegative cohort members. A peripheral blood sample was collected from each donor, and TCR beta sequencing was performed on peripheral blood mononuclear cells. Genomic DNA was extracted from the blood cell samples with the Qiagen DNeasy Blood Extraction Kit.

Rearrangement joined TRBV28 to TRBJ2-2, and 7 bases in between align with TRBD1. Sequenced sample: PBMCs. This TCR came from a man aged 18 to 30 in good health and CMV-seronegative. This receptor has the CDR3 CASSLGQDTGELFF. The base sequence is TGTGCCAGCAGTTTAGGACAGGACACCGGGGAGCTGTTTTTT.